Listed below are T cell receptor beta chains from one sample, sequenced in a study of human T cells and chemical hapten exposure. TCRdb recomputed calls from the RACE reads with MiXCR, one row per CDR3 protein. The table lists about 350,000 distinct CDR3 sequences, 4.5% to 5.5% of them singletons, with about 8.2% in the top ten. The source material was whole blood, sampled in connection with sensitization to the hapten diphenylcyclopropenone (DPC). The receptors derive from a woman aged 18-35 years with alopecia areata. Some clones in this sample may be carry-over from other donors' samples. Each CDR3 is given with its conserved first and last residue. The D gene is left open where the match is weak. Clone size is not always given. Where it is, it says once, few, many or a class for expanded clones.

abundance,j_gene,d_gene,v_gene,CDR3nt,CDR3aa
many,TRBJ1-1,TRBD1,TRBV6-2/TRBV6-3,TGTGCCAGCAGTTACTTCCCCGGGACAGCGGACACTGAAGCTTTCTTT,CASSYFPGTADTEAFF
few,TRBJ1-4,TRBD1,TRBV7-9,TGTGCCAGCAGCTTACCCGGACAGGGTGAAGAAAAACTGTTTTTT,CASSLPGQGEEKLFF
NA,TRBJ2-3,NA,TRBV28,TGTGCCAGCAGTTTAATGTATCCGTCCGCTACGCAGTATTTT,CASSLMYPSATQYF
NA,TRBJ1-5,NA,TRBV21-1,TGTGCCAGCAGCAAATGCGGGCAGAGTAATCAGCCCCAGCATTTT,CASSKCGQSNQPQHF
NA,TRBJ1-2,NA,TRBV6-2/TRBV6-3,TGTGCCAGCACCGATGGCCGTCCCGGCGCCTACACCTTC,CASTDGRPGAYTF
NA,TRBJ2-7,TRBD1,TRBV7-9,TGTGCCAGCAGCTTTAATCACAGGGGCCACGAGCAGTACTTC,CASSFNHRGHEQYF
NA,TRBJ2-5,NA,TRBV7-2,TGTGCCAGCAGCTTAAATCTTCAGGGAGCAGCCCAGTACTTC,CASSLNLQGAAQYF
once,TRBJ1-2,TRBD1,TRBV7-8,TGTGCCAGCAGCCACGGACAGGGGGCAGATGGCTACACCTTC,CASSHGQGADGYTF
NA,TRBJ1-5,NA,TRBV12-3/TRBV12-4,TGTGCCAGCAGTCTAGGGGGTCTCAATCAGCCCCAGCATTTT,CASSLGGLNQPQHF
few,TRBJ1-2,NA,TRBV20-1,TGCAGTGCTAGAGATCGGCAGTATGGCTACACCTTC,CSARDRQYGYTF
NA,TRBJ1-5,NA,TRBV6-2/TRBV6-3,TGTGCCAGCACCCACCAGGCATATCAGCCCCAGCATTTT,CASTHQAYQPQHF
few,TRBJ2-7,TRBD2,TRBV11-2,TGTGCCAGCAGCCGTCAGCGGGACCCCTCCTACGAGCAGTACTTC,CASSRQRDPSYEQYF
few,TRBJ2-7,NA,TRBV29-1,TGCAGCGTTGAAATTGAGGACAGCTCCTACGAGCAGTACTTC,CSVEIEDSSYEQYF
many,TRBJ2-2,TRBD1,TRBV7-6,TGTGCCAGCAGCCCGGGGCCTGGACAGGGTCTCACCGGGGAGCTGTTTTTT,CASSPGPGQGLTGELFF
few,TRBJ1-2,NA,TRBV6-5,TGTGCCAGCAGTTCAGGGGCCGCCCTCTATGGCTACACCTTC,CASSSGAALYGYTF
few,TRBJ1-2,NA,TRBV20-1,TGCAGTGCTAGAGAACAGGATAAAGGTTATGGCTACACCTTC,CSAREQDKGYGYTF
many,TRBJ1-1,NA,TRBV5-5,TGTGCCAGCAGCTTAAGAACCTCTGAAGCTTTCTTT,CASSLRTSEAFF
few,TRBJ2-7,TRBD1,TRBV7-9,TGTGCCAGCAGGAAAATCCAGACAGGGGGATTAAACGAGCAGTACTTC,CASRKIQTGGLNEQYF
many,TRBJ1-1,TRBD1,TRBV9,TGTGCCAGCAGCCCCCGTCCGGGACAGGGGCTTCTGAGGTTGCTGAACACTGAAGCTTTCTTT,CASSPRPGQGLLRLLNTEAFF
many,TRBJ2-2,TRBD2,TRBV5-1,TGCGCCAGCAGCCGCGGGGGGCCGAATACCGGGGAGCTGTTTTTT,CASSRGGPNTGELFF
many,TRBJ2-3,NA,TRBV10-3,TGTGCCATGGCGGTCGGGGACTCCACAGATACGCAGTATTTT,CAMAVGDSTDTQYF
many,TRBJ1-1,TRBD1,TRBV7-2,TGTGCCAGCAGCGTGGAGACAGGGAGACGGACTGAAGCTTTCTTT,CASSVETGRRTEAFF
few,TRBJ1-2,NA,TRBV6-6,TGTGCCAGCAGTCGGAGGGAACGAGGACAGCAGAACTATGGCTACACCTTC,CASSRRERGQQNYGYTF
many,TRBJ2-6,NA,TRBV7-9,TGTGCCAGCAGCCCCACCGGTCCAGGATTCTCTGGGGCCAACGTCCTGACTTTC,CASSPTGPGFSGANVLTF
many,TRBJ2-3,TRBD2,TRBV20-1,TGCAGTGCTCCGGGACTAGCGGACCGTCATACGCAGTATTTT,CSAPGLADRHTQYF
NA,TRBJ2-3,NA,TRBV20-1,TGCAGTGCTTTTTCTGGAGATACGCAGTATTTT,CSAFSGDTQYF
NA,TRBJ2-1,NA,TRBV28,TGTGCCAGCAACCAAGCGGCTAGCGAGGAGGAAGAGCAGTTCTTC,CASNQAASEEEEQFF
NA,TRBJ1-5,NA,TRBV6-2/TRBV6-3,TGTGCCAGCGGAACCCAACAGGGCACTAATCAGCCCCAGCATTTT,CASGTQQGTNQPQHF
many,TRBJ2-4,TRBD2,TRBV29-1,TGCAGCGTAGGACTAGCCCACCGGGGCAAAAACATTCAGTACTTC,CSVGLAHRGKNIQYF
few,TRBJ1-5,NA,TRBV29-1,TGCAGCGTTGGGGACGGCTATAGCAATCAGCCCCAGCATTTT,CSVGDGYSNQPQHF
few,TRBJ2-5,NA,TRBV25-1,TGTGCCAGCAGCTCGAAAGCCAGCCAAGTGACCCAGTACTTC,CASSSKASQVTQYF
NA,TRBJ1-5,NA,TRBV12-3/TRBV12-4,TGTGCCAGCAGGCGCCGATCCGGGTCTAATCAGCCCCAGCATTTT,CASRRRSGSNQPQHF
many,TRBJ2-5,NA,TRBV28,TGTGCCAGCAGGTTCTGGGAAACCCAGTACTTC,CASRFWETQYF
few,TRBJ1-1,NA,TRBV2,TGTGCCAGCAGTGATAGGCAGATGACTGAAGCTTTCTTT,CASSDRQMTEAFF
many,TRBJ2-7,TRBD2,TRBV6-1,TGTGCCAGCAGTGGGCGGGGGGCCTCCTACGAGCAGTACTTC,CASSGRGASYEQYF
few,TRBJ1-2,NA,TRBV5-1,TGCGCCAGCAGCTTGGACGACTCGAAGTGGGATGGCTACACCTTC,CASSLDDSKWDGYTF
many,TRBJ2-3,NA,TRBV9,TGTGCCAGCAGCCGGGTCCCCCAGGATACGCAGTATTTT,CASSRVPQDTQYF
many,TRBJ1-2,NA,TRBV7-9,TGTGCCAGCAGCTTCTGGACAGCCTCTACTCCTAACTATGGCTACACCTTC,CASSFWTASTPNYGYTF
many,TRBJ2-7,NA,TRBV28,TGTGCCAGCGGCTCCGGGTCCTCCGACTCCTACGAGCAGTACTTC,CASGSGSSDSYEQYF
many,TRBJ1-4,TRBD1,TRBV7-9,TGTGCCAGCAGCAAGGGACAGGCTAATGAAAAACTGTTTTTT,CASSKGQANEKLFF
NA,TRBJ1-2,TRBD1,TRBV4-3,TGCGCCAGCAGCCCACGACAGGGTGTAAGCGGCTACACCTTC,CASSPRQGVSGYTF
many,TRBJ2-2,NA,TRBV10-3,TGTGCCATCAGGGATTTTACAGGAATGAACACCGGGGAGCTGTTTTTT,CAIRDFTGMNTGELFF
few,TRBJ1-4,NA,TRBV5-1,TGCGCCAGCAGCTACAGGGTTGGGGAAAAACTGTTTTTT,CASSYRVGEKLFF
few,TRBJ2-1,NA,TRBV7-2,TGTGCCAGCAGCTCGTTAAGATACAATGAGCAGTTCTTC,CASSSLRYNEQFF
few,TRBJ1-2,TRBD1,TRBV27,TGTGCCAGCAGGCCGGGACAGTCCTATGGCTACACCTTC,CASRPGQSYGYTF
NA,TRBJ2-1,NA,TRBV2,TGTGCCAGCGATAAAGGTATTGGCAATGAGCAGTTCTTC,CASDKGIGNEQFF
many,TRBJ1-1,NA,TRBV13,TGTGCCAGCAGCTCAACCGAAGCTTTCTTT,CASSSTEAFF
many,TRBJ2-5,NA,TRBV6-1,TGTGCCAGCAGTGAATCCGGGCTAGGGGCGTACCAAGAGACCCAGTACTTC,CASSESGLGAYQETQYF
many,TRBJ2-7,NA,TRBV2,TGTGCCAGCTCCCCCTTGTACGAGCAGTACTTC,CASSPLYEQYF
few,TRBJ2-3,NA,TRBV6-6,TGTGCCAGCAGTCCCGCAGCATATACGCAGTATTTT,CASSPAAYTQYF
few,TRBJ1-2,NA,TRBV15,TGTGCCACCAGCAGAGGGTTGGGACGGAACGACTATGGCTACACCTTC,CATSRGLGRNDYGYTF
few,TRBJ2-4,TRBD2,TRBV7-2,TGTGCCAGCAGCCCCCTAGCGGGGGTTGGAAACATTCAGTACTTC,CASSPLAGVGNIQYF
many,TRBJ1-2,NA,TRBV7-2,TGTGCCAGCAGCTTAGACGGGGGGCGCTTCTATGGCTACACCTTC,CASSLDGGRFYGYTF
many,TRBJ1-1,TRBD1,TRBV12-3/TRBV12-4,TGTGCCAGCAGTTTTCGACAGGGGGCAGATTTTTCTGAAGCTTTCTTT,CASSFRQGADFSEAFF
NA,TRBJ2-3,NA,TRBV7-8,TGTGCCAGCAGGCAGGGGTCCACAGATACGCAGTATTTT,CASRQGSTDTQYF